The 30 T cell receptor beta chains below come from one sample, sequenced in a study of shared clonotypes between healthy human individuals. Repertoires were generated with immunoSEQ multiplex PCR, while TCRdb's copy carries only in-frame clones and drops some. This sample has 400,000 to 500,000 clones, with over 60% found just once. The sample was PBMCs. The receptor set was obtained from a woman aged 40-49 years in good health. Some clones in this sample may be carry-over from other donors' samples.

The CDR3 bases are TGTGCCAGCAGCCCCTCCGGACAGGGAAAGTATGAAGAGACCCAGTACTTC. Its translation is CASSPSGQGKYEETQYF. V and J are TRBV4-2 and TRBJ2-5; 8 bases fit TRBD1. With V trimmed by 4 bases and J by 3 bases, 13 bases remained unmatched. The CDR3 consists of 17 residues. Germline loops: CDR1 LGHNA, CDR2 YNFKEQ.

CDR3 loop: CASRLGASSNGYTF. The CDR3 DNA reads as TGTGCCAGCCGACTGGGTGCATCTTCAAATGGCTACACCTTC. The genes are TRBV6-5 and TRBJ1-2; no definite D call. Trimming shortened V by 8 bases and J by 6 bases, and 19 bases separated the two germline ends. Germline V lookup: CDR1 MNHEY, CDR2 SVGAGI. The CDR3 has 14 residues.

The sample holds a few counts of this clone. The chain couples TRBV30 to TRBJ1-1, with D possibly matching TRBD1 (5 bases). CDR1 is GTSNPN, CDR2 SVGIG, per germline (reference sequence). V lost 1 base and J 8 bases, leaving 11 bases between the germline ends. This CDR3 contains 12 residues. CDR3 DNA: TGTGCCTGGAGTGCTTTCGGGACGGAAGCTTTCTTT. Translation gives CAWSAFGTEAFF.

This clone was found once. The J gene is TRBJ2-5, the V gene TRBV13; D is undetermined. Trimming removed 4 bases at V and 2 bases at J, with 14 bases between. CDR1 is PRHDT, CDR2 FYEKMQ, per germline (reference sequence). This CDR3 contains 15 residues. CDR3 sequence: CASSYGVPFQETQYF. The CDR3 DNA is TGTGCCAGCAGCTACGGAGTGCCGTTTCAAGAGACCCAGTACTTC.

CDR3 nucleotide sequence: TGTGCCAGCAGCTTTTGGCAAAATTCACCCCTCCACTTT. Translated, it gives CASSFWQNSPLHF. The chain employs TRBV5-4 and TRBJ1-6; no clear D gene. The V end was cut by 2 bases, the J end by 7 bases, with 7 bases between. Germline-derived CDR1 and CDR2 are SGHNT and YYREEE (reference sequence). CDR3 length equals 13 residues.

The V and J genes are TRBV2 and TRBJ2-7; the D is unclear. V lost 2 bases, J lost 3 bases, and 14 bases lay in between. CDR1 is SNHLY, CDR2 FYNNEI, per germline. CDR3 length: 15 residues. Written as DNA, the CDR3 is TGTGCCAGCAGTGAAACGGCGGTGAGGAGCTACGAGCAGTACTTC. Protein product: CASSETAVRSYEQYF.

The chain employs TRBV30 and TRBJ2-2; 8 positions match TRBD2. Germline V CDR1 and CDR2: GTSNPN, SVGIG (reference sequence). The junction had 13 bases not matched to a gene; V was cut back by 4 bases and J by 9 bases. CDR3 length: 15 amino acids. CDR3 coding DNA: TGTGCCTGGACCCCCGGGACTAGTGGTTATAGGGAGCTGTTTTTT. This gives the protein CAWTPGTSGYRELFF.

The chain has TRBV29-1 and TRBJ2-5; 7 nucleotides align to TRBD1. V lost 4 bases and J lost 3; bases outside the gene matches: 2. Germline CDR1 reads SQVTM; CDR2 reads ANQGSEA. CDR3 length equals 12 residues. CDR3 bases: TGCAGCGTTGCCGGGACAGAAGAGACCCAGTACTTC. As protein: CSVAGTEETQYF.

This rearrangement joins TRBV15 to TRBJ1-2; 9 bases are shared with TRBD1. The CDR3 totals 13 residues. Germline assignment: CDR1 LNHNV and CDR2 YYDKDF (reference sequence). The junction had 5 bases not matched to a gene; V was cut back by 4 bases and J by 8 bases. CDR3 protein: CATSTDRGNGYTF. The DNA for the CDR3 is TGTGCCACCAGCACGGACAGGGGTAACGGCTACACCTTC.

This clone was observed a single time. The chain uses TRBV5-4 and TRBJ2-5; tentatively, D is TRBD1 or TRBD2 (5 bases each). CDR1 and CDR2 from the germline V gene are SGHNT and YYREEE (reference sequence). The CDR3 extends over 14 amino acids. The V and J ends lost 3 bases and 4 bases respectively, with 13 bases between them. CDR3 DNA: TGTGCCAGCAGCTCTCCGAGGGGTGGAGAGACCCAGTACTTC. Translation gives CASSSPRGGETQYF.

The rearrangement links TRBV7-2 to TRBJ2-2; D might be TRBD1 (6 bases). This CDR3 has 15 amino acids. Germline CDR1 is SGHTA and CDR2 is FQGNSA. Trimming cost V 8 bases and J 5 bases, with 18 bases left between them. This CDR3 reads CASGPGQGRTGELFF. CDR3 DNA sequence: TGTGCCAGCGGCCCGGGGCAGGGGCGGACCGGGGAGCTGTTTTTT.

This clone appeared once. This chain links TRBV4-3 with TRBJ1-1, with D hard to call. Germline assignment: CDR1 LGHNA and CDR2 YSLEER. The V gene lost 1 base and the J gene lost 4 bases, with 10 bases spanning the gap. The CDR3 is 14 residues long. The DNA for the CDR3 is TGCGCCAGCAGCCAAGTGGGGTCGTCCACTGAAGCTTTCTTT. Its protein is CASSQVGSSTEAFF.

The rearrangement joins TRBV28 to TRBJ2-7; D not resolved. This CDR3 has 12 residues. Trimming removed 4 bases from V and 4 bases from J, with 8 bases in between. CDR1 MDHEN and CDR2 SYDVKM come from the germline V gene. CDR3 sequence reads: CASSYRRYEQYF. DNA of the CDR3: TGTGCCAGCAGTTACCGACGATACGAGCAGTACTTC.

The CDR3 DNA is TGTGCCAGCAGTGAAATAATAGGCTACACCTTC. Its translation is CASSEIIGYTF. The chain couples TRBV6-1 to TRBJ1-2, with D uncertain. This CDR3 is built from 11 residues. Germline assignment: CDR1 MNHNS and CDR2 SASEGT. V lost 2 bases and J 8 bases, leaving 6 bases between the germline ends.

This clone came up once. This chain connects TRBV9 to TRBJ2-1, with 9 bases identical to TRBD2. J lost 8 bases, V lost 3 bases, and 9 bases had no gene match. Germline V gene lookup returns CDR1 SGDLS and CDR2 YYNGEE. CDR3 length equals 15 residues. CDR3 sequence (DNA): TGTGCCAGCAGCGCGGGACTAGCCGCTATGGATGAGCAGTTCTTC. Amino acids: CASSAGLAAMDEQFF.

The chain has TRBV2 and TRBJ2-7; 10 bases fit TRBD2. The CDR3 runs to 14 residues. The germline gives CDR1 SNHLY, CDR2 FYNNEI. Losses at the gene ends were 2 bases for V and 6 bases for J; bases not matched to a gene: 4. The CDR3 reads CASSELAGAGEQYF. The CDR3 coding sequence is TGTGCCAGCAGTGAACTAGCGGGAGCTGGCGAGCAGTACTTC.

As to this clone: Other nucleotide sequences from this sample produce the same CDR3. This chain links TRBV4-1 with TRBJ2-1; D not resolved. Trimming removed 4 bases from V and 15 bases from J, with 16 bases in between. The CDR3 spans 12 residues. From germline, CDR1 is MGHRA and CDR2 YSYEKL. The chain's CDR3 is CASSPTGVLRFF. For the CDR3, the DNA is TGCGCCAGCAGCCCCACGGGTGTGTTGCGGTTCTTC.

This clone was detected only a few times. V and J are TRBV6-1 and TRBJ2-7; D uncertain. The CDR3 has 15 residues. From germline, CDR1 is MNHNS and CDR2 SASEGT. The V end lost 3 bases, the J end lost 3 bases, and 15 bases lay between the germline ends. CDR3 amino acids: CASSDLEEKFYEQYF. CDR3 sequence (DNA): TGTGCCAGCAGTGATCTTGAGGAGAAATTCTACGAGCAGTACTTC.

The chain's CDR3 is CAISESSGANYEQYF. The DNA for the CDR3 is TGTGCCATCAGTGAGTCGAGTGGGGCGAACTACGAGCAGTACTTC. V is TRBV10-3 and J is TRBJ2-7; D may be TRBD1 (5 bases). Germline CDR1 reads ENHRY; CDR2 reads SYGVKD. Between the trimmed V and J ends, which lost 0 bases and 3 bases, there was a span of 12 bases. This CDR3 has 15 amino acids.

The rearrangement uses TRBV28 and TRBJ2-3, with 12 positions matching TRBD1. Germline V CDR1 and CDR2: MDHEN, SYDVKM. The trim removed 3 bases at V and 4 bases at J, leaving 11 bases unmatched. The CDR3 length is 18 residues. CDR3 in DNA: TGTGCCAGCAGTTTCCCAGGCCGGGACAGGGGGCGGCCAGATACGCAGTATTTT. Its protein product is CASSFPGRDRGRPDTQYF.

V usage is TRBV28 and J usage is TRBJ1-4; maybe TRBD1 (5 bases). This CDR3 has 16 amino acids. V was cut by 7 bases and J by 7 bases, with 22 bases left in between. The germline gives CDR1 MDHEN, CDR2 SYDVKM. CDR3 loop: CASMGPRDEAGEKLFF. The CDR3 DNA follows: TGTGCCAGCATGGGTCCCCGGGACGAGGCGGGTGAAAAACTGTTTTTT.

The rearrangement joins TRBV11-1 to TRBJ2-1; D is ambiguous. This CDR3 comprises 12 residues. Germline assignment: CDR1 SGHAT and CDR2 FQDESV (reference sequence). Between the trimmed V and J ends, which lost 3 bases and 5 bases, there was a span of 5 bases. CDR3 region: CASSLEDNEQFF. CDR3 nucleotide sequence: TGTGCCAGCAGCTTGGAAGACAATGAGCAGTTCTTC.

In its sample, this clone was seen a few times. This chain links TRBV4-2 with TRBJ2-1; 7 bases line up with TRBD2. V shed 0 bases and J 7 bases; nucleotides not matched to a gene: 6. Germline V gene lookup returns CDR1 LGHNA and CDR2 YNFKEQ. The CDR3 extends over 15 amino acids. CDR3 in DNA: TGTGCCAGCAGCCAAGAGTCGCTAGCGGTAAATGAGCAGTTCTTC. Amino acid sequence: CASSQESLAVNEQFF.

The table lists this clone with many counts. Different DNA sequences within this sample yield the same CDR3. This chain links TRBV5-4 with TRBJ1-1; tentative D call: TRBD1 (5 bases). Per germline, CDR1 SGHNT and CDR2 YYREEE (reference sequence). Trimming took 4 bases from V and 0 from J, leaving 7 bases between them. The CDR3 runs to 13 residues. This CDR3 reads CASSMGLNTEAFF. For the CDR3, the DNA is TGTGCCAGCAGCATGGGGCTGAACACTGAAGCTTTCTTT. Full variable domain (outside the CDR3, taken from reference TRBV5-4 and TRBJ1-1): ETGVTQSPTHLIKTRGQQVTLRCSSQSGHNTVSWYQQALGQGPQFIFQYYREEENGRGNFPPRFSGLQFPNYSSELNVNALELDDSALYLCASSMGLNTEAFFGQGTRLTVV.

The chain couples TRBV4-3 to TRBJ2-1, with 10 positions matching TRBD2. The CDR3 is 19 residues long. Looked up from germline, CDR1 is LGHNA and CDR2 is YSLEER. Trimming at V came to 0 bases and at J to 4 bases, leaving 12 bases not matched to a gene. The CDR3 region is CASSQDLIVRTSGYNEQFF. The CDR3 DNA reads as TGCGCCAGCAGCCAAGATCTAATAGTCAGGACTAGCGGTTACAATGAGCAGTTCTTC.

Notes on this clone: A much larger clone lies one base from this, so it may be a read error. The chain employs TRBV28 and TRBJ2-7; the D is unclear. Germline CDR1 and CDR2: MDHEN and SYDVKM. The CDR3 is 11 amino acids. The V end was cut by 4 bases, the J end by 0 bases, with 1 base between. The CDR3 DNA reads TGTGCCAGCAGTTACTCCTACGAGCAGTACTTC. It is translated as CASSYSYEQYF.

The table lists this clone with a count of one. J is TRBJ2-1 and V is TRBV4-1; D could derive from TRBD1 or TRBD2 (6 bases each). Germline V gene sequence: CDR1 MGHRA, CDR2 YSYEKL. The germline V and J ends were trimmed by 1 base and 2 bases, with 15 bases remaining between them. The CDR3 is 17 residues long. The CDR3 reads CASSQGDGGPPYNEQFF. The CDR3 nucleotides read TGCGCCAGCAGCCAAGGGGACGGGGGCCCCCCCTACAATGAGCAGTTCTTC.

J is TRBJ1-5 and V is TRBV11-2, with TRBD1 matching over 8 bases. V lost 5 bases, J lost 0 bases, and 9 bases stayed unmatched. The CDR3 runs to 17 residues. Germline V gene data show CDR1 as SGHAT and CDR2 as FQNNGV. Here the CDR3 DNA reads TGTGCCAGCAGCAAGGGGGACAGGAGCTATAGCAATCAGCCCCAGCATTTT. Amino acid sequence: CASSKGDRSYSNQPQHF.

This clone was found once. The chain recombines TRBV7-3 with TRBJ2-3, with 7 nucleotides matching TRBD2. Germline V CDR1 and CDR2: SGHTA, FQGTGA. This CDR3 spans 15 amino acids. V shed 5 bases, J shed 2 bases, and the junction held 7 bases outside the gene matches. CDR3 bases: TGTGCCAGCAGCGACCCTAGCGGATCCACAGATACGCAGTATTTT. Amino acid sequence: CASSDPSGSTDTQYF.

The chain is built from TRBV27 and TRBJ2-2; 9 bases line up with TRBD1. The CDR3 consists of 19 residues. From germline, CDR1 is MNHEY and CDR2 SMNVEV (reference sequence). The trim removed 6 bases at V and 1 base at J, leaving 15 bases unmatched. In DNA form, the CDR3 reads TGTGCCAGCAGCACCGACAGGGGGTCCATCCTTTGGAACACCGGGGAGCTGTTTTTT. Its protein is CASSTDRGSILWNTGELFF.